This section outlines one T cell receptor beta chain sequence together with its context. The CDR3 sequence is 13 residues long. V dropped 7 bases and J dropped 8; count of bases not matched to a gene: 6. Germline V gives CDR1 MDHEN, CDR2 SYDVKM. This record belongs to a study of shared clonotypes between healthy human individuals. Within Nashville, Tennessee resided all donors, each a Caucasian adult. Profiled with immunoSEQ multiplex PCR; TCRdb holds only in-frame clones, not every one. The sample includes some 500,000 clones, almost 97% of them seen just once. The sequence came from a woman in her 30s in good health. The sequencing sample was made of naive CD4+ T cells sorted from blood. Stated subset: CD45RA+ positively selected. The chain joins TRBV28 to TRBJ2-1, with TRBD1 identical over 9 bases. In nucleotides, the CDR3 is TGTGCCAGCACACAGGGGGCACAGGATGAGCAGTTCTTC. It specifies CASTQGAQDEQFF.